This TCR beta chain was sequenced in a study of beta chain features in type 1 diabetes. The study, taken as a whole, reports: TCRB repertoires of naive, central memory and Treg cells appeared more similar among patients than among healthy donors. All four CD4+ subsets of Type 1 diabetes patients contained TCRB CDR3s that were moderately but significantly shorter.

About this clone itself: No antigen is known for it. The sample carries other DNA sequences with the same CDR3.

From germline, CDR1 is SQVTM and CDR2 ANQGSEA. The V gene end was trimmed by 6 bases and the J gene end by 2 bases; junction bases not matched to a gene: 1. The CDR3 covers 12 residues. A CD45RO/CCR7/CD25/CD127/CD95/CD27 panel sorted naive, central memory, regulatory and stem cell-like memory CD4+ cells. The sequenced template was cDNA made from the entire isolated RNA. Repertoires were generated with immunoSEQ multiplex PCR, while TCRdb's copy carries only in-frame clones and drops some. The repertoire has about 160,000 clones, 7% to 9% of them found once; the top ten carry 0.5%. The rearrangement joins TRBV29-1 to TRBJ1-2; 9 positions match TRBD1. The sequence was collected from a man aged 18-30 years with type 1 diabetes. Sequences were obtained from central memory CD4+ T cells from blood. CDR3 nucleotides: TGCAGCGTCGACAGGGGGAACTATGGCTACACCTTC. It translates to CSVDRGNYGYTF.